This record concerns one T cell receptor beta chain sequence. Its cognate antigen is unknown. PCR amplification relied on 60 Vbeta primers (plus 13 Jbeta primers). Measured with immunoSEQ multiplex PCR; TCRdb has only the in-frame clones, and not every one. Of about 140,000 clones detected, 65% to 90% appear once; the ten largest clones hold about 1.2%. The data were obtained in a study of cytomegalovirus exposure and HLA in healthy donors. The CDR3 consists of 11 residues. Trimming took 7 bases from V and 6 from J, leaving 7 bases between them. Germline assignment: CDR1 MNHNS and CDR2 SASEGT. Study-level results: The CMV antigen specificity of a few CMV-associated chains was confirmed through in vitro analysis. CMV serostatus was the sole immune exposure data available.

The specimen sequenced was PBMCs. The sequence derives from a female donor in good health and CMV-seronegative. V is TRBV6-1 and J is TRBJ2-1; no reliable D call. CDR3 sequence (DNA): TGTGCCAGCATCAGTCCCAATGAGCAGTTCTTC. Its protein product is CASISPNEQFF.